Detailed here is one TCR beta chain. This sample is drawn from a study of blood T cell repertoires in COVID-19. Membership in each cohort depended on participant-reported clinical history. V lost 4 bases and J lost 8, with 14 bases in between. CDR3 length equals 13 residues. Germline loops: CDR1 SGHTA, CDR2 FQGNSA. As handled by the study authors: Nucleated cell counts were estimated from reference gene primer amplification. Generated by immunoSEQ multiplex PCR, the TCRdb table keeps only in-frame clones and is missing some. V and J calls and clone size are as listed in that table; D and trimming were resolved from the DNA. The table has some 220,000 clones, 80% to 90% seen once.

The chain recombines TRBV7-2 with TRBJ1-2, with a weak D call TRBD1 (5 bases). Sequencing was done on a sample of PBMCs or T cells enriched from blood (not recorded which). The TCR was taken from a middle-aged woman with acute COVID-19. The CDR3 here is CASSSGNRRGYTF. The CDR3 nucleotides are TGTGCCAGCAGCTCGGGTAACAGGCGCGGCTACACCTTC.